A selection of T cell receptor beta chains follows, all from one sample in a study of T cells in Graves' hyperthyroidism and ophthalmopathy. MiXCR, run by TCRdb on the multiplex PCR reads, gives a single entry per CDR3 protein. This sample has approximately 560,000 distinct CDR3 sequences, with just over 45% found just once. Sequenced: peripheral blood or thyroid tissue (not recorded which). These TCRs come from a woman aged 18 to 35 with Graves' hyperthyroidism. CDR3s include the opening cysteine and the closing phenylalanine or tryptophan. The order of the fields is clone size, D gene, J gene, V gene, CDR3 protein, CDR3 DNA. A D gene is named only where the DNA matches it firmly. Part of the rows lack a size; the others show once, few, many or a class for expanded clones.

clone_size: once; d_call: NA; j_call: TRBJ1-4; v_call: TRBV7-4; cdr3_aa: CASSLLIDEKLFF; cdr3_nt: TGTGCCAGCAGCTTATTGATCGATGAAAAACTGTTTTTT
clone_size: NA; d_call: NA; j_call: TRBJ2-5; v_call: TRBV24-1; cdr3_aa: CATSTPLAGETQYF; cdr3_nt: TGTGCCACCAGTACACCCCTAGCAGGAGAGACCCAGTACTTC
clone_size: NA; d_call: NA; j_call: TRBJ1-2; v_call: TRBV25-1; cdr3_aa: CASSELGREGGYTF; cdr3_nt: TGTGCCAGCAGTGAATTGGGCAGGGAGGGTGGCTACACCTTC
clone_size: once; d_call: TRBD2; j_call: TRBJ2-5; v_call: TRBV7-3; cdr3_aa: CASSQSSGSRETQYF; cdr3_nt: TGTGCCAGCAGCCAATCTAGCGGGAGTCGAGAGACCCAGTACTTC
clone_size: few; d_call: NA; j_call: TRBJ1-1; v_call: TRBV29-1; cdr3_aa: CSVVGGNEQFF; cdr3_nt: TGCAGCGTTGTCGGGGGCAATGAGCAGTTCTTT
clone_size: few; d_call: TRBD1; j_call: TRBJ1-5; v_call: TRBV20-1; cdr3_aa: CSASPTGQGYQPQHF; cdr3_nt: TGCAGTGCTAGCCCCACCGGACAGGGTTATCAGCCCCAGCATTTT
clone_size: many; d_call: NA; j_call: TRBJ1-1; v_call: TRBV7-8; cdr3_aa: CASSKQMADTEAFF; cdr3_nt: TGTGCCAGCAGCAAACAAATGGCTGACACTGAAGCTTTCTTT
clone_size: many; d_call: TRBD2; j_call: TRBJ2-2; v_call: TRBV25-1; cdr3_aa: CASSEISTSGRDGELFF; cdr3_nt: TGTGCCAGCAGTGAAATCTCGACTAGCGGGAGGGACGGGGAGCTGTTTTTT
clone_size: NA; d_call: TRBD2; j_call: TRBJ2-7; v_call: TRBV9; cdr3_aa: CASSQLPGGYEQYF; cdr3_nt: TGCGCCAGCAGCCAACTCCCGGGAGGCTACGAGCAGTACTTC
clone_size: NA; d_call: NA; j_call: TRBJ2-2; v_call: TRBV19; cdr3_aa: CASSQGRAGELFF; cdr3_nt: TGTGCCAGTAGCCAGGGACGGGCCGGGGAGCTGTTTTTT
clone_size: NA; d_call: NA; j_call: TRBJ1-2; v_call: TRBV29-1; cdr3_aa: CSDWGGRDGYTF; cdr3_nt: TGCAGCGACTGGGGGGGGCGGGATGGCTACACCTTC
clone_size: NA; d_call: NA; j_call: TRBJ2-5; v_call: TRBV2; cdr3_aa: CASSAGSVGGTQYF; cdr3_nt: TGTGCCAGCAGCGCCGGATCGGTGGGAGGGACCCAGTACTTC
clone_size: NA; d_call: NA; j_call: TRBJ2-7; v_call: TRBV7-9; cdr3_aa: CASSFGQGGREQYF; cdr3_nt: TGTGCCAGCAGCTTCGGACAGGGCGGGAGAGAGCAGTACTTC
clone_size: few; d_call: TRBD1; j_call: TRBJ1-5; v_call: TRBV12-3/TRBV12-4; cdr3_aa: CASSSGDRESNQPQHF; cdr3_nt: TGTGCCAGCAGTTCCGGGGACAGGGAGAGCAATCAGCCCCAGCATTTT
clone_size: few; d_call: TRBD1; j_call: TRBJ1-3; v_call: TRBV2; cdr3_aa: CASSPLQGIDTIYF; cdr3_nt: TGTGCCAGCAGTCCGCTACAGGGGATCGACACCATATATTTT
clone_size: few; d_call: NA; j_call: TRBJ1-4; v_call: TRBV2; cdr3_aa: CATHISRGEFNEKLFF; cdr3_nt: TGTGCCACCCATATTTCGCGCGGCGAATTTAATGAAAAACTGTTTTTT
clone_size: many; d_call: TRBD1; j_call: TRBJ1-5; v_call: TRBV15; cdr3_aa: CATSSGQGGGQPQHF; cdr3_nt: TGTGCCACCAGCTCTGGACAGGGGGGGGGTCAGCCCCAGCATTTT
clone_size: few; d_call: NA; j_call: TRBJ2-7; v_call: TRBV9; cdr3_aa: CASSLEGGPLYEQYF; cdr3_nt: TGCGCCAGCAGCTTGGAGGGGGGACCTCTCTACGAGCAGTACTTC
clone_size: once; d_call: NA; j_call: TRBJ1-3; v_call: TRBV7-2; cdr3_aa: CASSHPPRGNTIYF; cdr3_nt: TGTGCCAGCAGCCACCCTCCCCGGGGAAACACCATATATTTT
clone_size: few; d_call: NA; j_call: TRBJ1-4; v_call: TRBV7-2; cdr3_aa: CASSLRAGLGNEKLFF; cdr3_nt: TGTGCCAGCAGCCTCCGGGCAGGATTGGGTAATGAAAAACTGTTTTTT
clone_size: NA; d_call: NA; j_call: TRBJ1-5; v_call: TRBV12-3/TRBV12-4; cdr3_aa: CASSSGYQPQHF; cdr3_nt: TGTGCCAGCAGTTCAGGGTATCAGCCCCAGCATTTT
clone_size: NA; d_call: TRBD1; j_call: TRBJ1-1; v_call: TRBV6-1; cdr3_aa: CATRDREFTEAFF; cdr3_nt: TGTGCCACGAGGGACAGGGAGTTCACTGAAGCTTTCTTT
clone_size: NA; d_call: NA; j_call: TRBJ1-1; v_call: TRBV2; cdr3_aa: CASSWGSTEASF; cdr3_nt: TGTGCCAGCAGCTGGGGGAGCACTGAAGCTTCCTTT
clone_size: once; d_call: NA; j_call: TRBJ1-4; v_call: TRBV10-2; cdr3_aa: CASSALAELFF; cdr3_nt: TGCGCCAGCAGTGCCCTAGCGGAACTGTTTTTT
clone_size: few; d_call: TRBD2; j_call: TRBJ2-2; v_call: TRBV29-1; cdr3_aa: CSVRTSGSWYTGELFF; cdr3_nt: TGCAGCGTCCGGACTAGCGGGAGTTGGTACACCGGGGAGCTGTTTTTT
clone_size: NA; d_call: TRBD1; j_call: TRBJ1-6; v_call: TRBV9; cdr3_aa: CASSMTGSVNSPLHF; cdr3_nt: TGTGCCAGCAGCATGACAGGGTCGGTGAATTCACCCCTCCACTTT
clone_size: few; d_call: NA; j_call: TRBJ2-7; v_call: TRBV3-1; cdr3_aa: CASSQSWEGTYEQYF; cdr3_nt: TGTGCCAGCAGCCAATCGTGGGAAGGGACCTACGAGCAGTACTTC
clone_size: NA; d_call: NA; j_call: TRBJ2-5; v_call: TRBV7-2; cdr3_aa: CASSLALAETQYF; cdr3_nt: TGTGCCAGCAGCTTGGCTCTGGCAGAGACCCAGTACTTC
clone_size: NA; d_call: NA; j_call: TRBJ2-7; v_call: TRBV7-9; cdr3_aa: CASSQDGARAREQYF; cdr3_nt: TGTGCCAGCAGCCAAGATGGCGCCAGGGCGAGGGAGCAGTACTTC
clone_size: few; d_call: TRBD1; j_call: TRBJ1-2; v_call: TRBV7-8; cdr3_aa: CASTISGQLNYGYTF; cdr3_nt: TGTGCCAGCACCATCTCGGGACAGCTTAACTATGGCTACACCTTC
clone_size: few; d_call: TRBD2; j_call: TRBJ2-5; v_call: TRBV2; cdr3_aa: CASSDPSGTQETQYF; cdr3_nt: TGTGCCAGCAGTGACCCTAGCGGGACCCAAGAGACCCAGTACTTC
clone_size: NA; d_call: NA; j_call: TRBJ1-4; v_call: TRBV10-3; cdr3_aa: CAIRQRGEKLFF; cdr3_nt: TGTGCCATCAGGCAGAGAGGTGAAAAACTGTTTTTT
clone_size: NA; d_call: NA; j_call: TRBJ1-1; v_call: TRBV2; cdr3_aa: CATRGRAVNTEAFF; cdr3_nt: TGTGCCACCCGAGGAAGGGCCGTGAACACTGAAGCTTTCTTT
clone_size: NA; d_call: NA; j_call: TRBJ1-1; v_call: TRBV2; cdr3_aa: CASERGNTEAFF; cdr3_nt: TGTGCCAGTGAGAGGGGGAACACTGAAGCTTTCTTT
clone_size: NA; d_call: TRBD2; j_call: TRBJ2-7; v_call: TRBV7-2; cdr3_aa: CASTPGGLDGEQYF; cdr3_nt: TGTGCCAGCACCCCAGGCGGACTAGACGGCGAGCAGTACTTC
clone_size: many; d_call: TRBD1; j_call: TRBJ1-1; v_call: TRBV10-3; cdr3_aa: CAISAQGAGTEAFF; cdr3_nt: TGTGCCATCAGTGCACAGGGGGCTGGGACTGAAGCTTTCTTT
clone_size: NA; d_call: NA; j_call: TRBJ2-3; v_call: TRBV7-9; cdr3_aa: CASSLLLGPADTQYF; cdr3_nt: TGTGCCAGCAGCTTGCTACTCGGCCCGGCAGATACGCAGTATTTT
clone_size: once; d_call: TRBD2; j_call: TRBJ2-7; v_call: TRBV7-2; cdr3_aa: CASSLEPRLAGDYEQYF; cdr3_nt: TGTGCCAGCAGCTTGGAGCCAAGACTAGCGGGAGACTACGAGCAGTACTTC
clone_size: NA; d_call: TRBD1; j_call: TRBJ2-2; v_call: TRBV12-3/TRBV12-4; cdr3_aa: CASSLGTGRVGELFF; cdr3_nt: TGTGCCAGCAGCCTCGGGACAGGCAGGGTCGGGGAGCTGTTTTTT
clone_size: once; d_call: NA; j_call: TRBJ1-1; v_call: TRBV24-1; cdr3_aa: CASSSSEGGRGAFF; cdr3_nt: TGTGCCAGCAGCTCCTCCGAGGGGGGGCGCGGGGCTTTCTTT
clone_size: NA; d_call: TRBD1; j_call: TRBJ1-1; v_call: TRBV5-5; cdr3_aa: CASSSSAPGTADTEAFF; cdr3_nt: TGCGCCAGCAGCTCCTCGGCACCCGGGACAGCGGACACTGAAGCTTTCTTT
clone_size: few; d_call: NA; j_call: TRBJ1-2; v_call: TRBV19; cdr3_aa: CASSIPRDGYTF; cdr3_nt: TGTGCCAGTAGTATTCCCAGGGATGGCTACACCTTC
clone_size: once; d_call: TRBD1; j_call: TRBJ1-5; v_call: TRBV7-9; cdr3_aa: CASSWGTGNNQPQHF; cdr3_nt: TGTGCCAGCAGCTGGGGGACAGGGAACAATCAGCCCCAGCATTTT
clone_size: NA; d_call: NA; j_call: TRBJ1-2; v_call: TRBV25-1; cdr3_aa: CASENRDIYYGYTF; cdr3_nt: TGTGCCAGCGAGAACAGGGATATCTACTATGGCTACACCTTC